These T cell receptor beta chains were read from a single sample in a study of OX40 agonist ivuxolimab in advanced cancers. Libraries were prepared by immunoSEQ multiplex PCR; TCRdb keeps only in-frame clonotypes and omits some of them. The sample lists under 8,500 clones, 75% to 85% seen once, with 17% in the top ten. This specimen consisted of CD4+ or CD8+ T cells sorted from blood, obtained in a trial of the OX40 agonist ivuxolimab. These receptors all come from an adult with an advanced solid tumor such as melanoma, head and neck, liver or kidney cancer. CDR3s include the opening cysteine and the closing phenylalanine or tryptophan. Each record gives: clone size, J gene, D gene, V gene, CDR3 DNA, CDR3 protein. D genes are given only for firm matches. Clone size is not always given. Where it is, it says once, few, many or a class for expanded clones.

size: few
J: TRBJ1-1
D: TRBD1
V: TRBV7-9
DNA: TGTGCCAGCCAAGGACAGGGTATCGGCGGCCCTGAAGCTTTCTTT
CDR3: CASQGQGIGGPEAFF

size: .
J: TRBJ2-3
D: TRBD1
V: TRBV29-1
DNA: TGCAGCGTTTCGGGACAGCTCCAGGCAGTTACGCAGTATTTT
CDR3: CSVSGQLQAVTQYF

size: few
J: TRBJ2-7
D: TRBD1
V: TRBV25-1
DNA: TGTGCCAGCACACTCGGACAGGGGTTCTACGAGCAGTACTTC
CDR3: CASTLGQGFYEQYF

size: .
J: TRBJ2-5
D: .
V: TRBV16
DNA: TGTGCCAGCAGCCAATTTAACGAGGACGGGGAGACCCAGTACTTC
CDR3: CASSQFNEDGETQYF

size: .
J: TRBJ2-2
D: .
V: TRBV10-3
DNA: TGTGCCATCAGGAAGGGGGATACCGGGGAGCTGTTTTTT
CDR3: CAIRKGDTGELFF

size: .
J: TRBJ2-3
D: .
V: TRBV9
DNA: TGTGCCAGCAGCCCGTCTGGGCTTCCACCAGATACGCAGTATTTT
CDR3: CASSPSGLPPDTQYF

size: .
J: TRBJ2-2
D: TRBD2
V: TRBV7-2
DNA: TGTGCCAGCAGCTTAGTGGGGCTAGCGGGGGGCACCGGGGAGCTGTTTTTT
CDR3: CASSLVGLAGGTGELFF

size: .
J: TRBJ1-5
D: TRBD1
V: TRBV6-1
DNA: TGTGCCAGCAGGGACCTAACAGGGGGTGGTCAGCCCCAGCATTTT
CDR3: CASRDLTGGGQPQHF

size: .
J: TRBJ1-2
D: .
V: TRBV6-5
DNA: TGTGCCAGCAGTTACGGAACGGATGGCTACACCTTC
CDR3: CASSYGTDGYTF

size: .
J: TRBJ1-1
D: .
V: TRBV27
DNA: TGTGCCAGCAGCCGGGGGGACTTCGGTGATGAAGCTTTCTTT
CDR3: CASSRGDFGDEAFF

size: .
J: TRBJ1-2
D: .
V: TRBV28
DNA: TGTGCCAGCAGGGGGGTCGCAGTGACCCGACCTGACTATGGCTACACCTTC
CDR3: CASRGVAVTRPDYGYTF

size: .
J: TRBJ2-1
D: .
V: TRBV4-3
DNA: TGCGCCAGCAGCCAAGATAGTTCTACAGGACCCTCCTACAATGAGCAGTTCTTC
CDR3: CASSQDSSTGPSYNEQFF

size: .
J: TRBJ2-2
D: .
V: TRBV7-9
DNA: TGTGCCAGCAGCCCACAAACCGGGGAGCTGTTTTTT
CDR3: CASSPQTGELFF

size: .
J: TRBJ2-2
D: .
V: TRBV7-3
DNA: TGTGCCAGCAGCCAAGGCCCGGGGGGCCAGGCCGGGGAGCTGTTTTTT
CDR3: CASSQGPGGQAGELFF

size: .
J: TRBJ1-2
D: TRBD1
V: TRBV7-9
DNA: TGTGCCAGCACCGGGACAGGGGATTATGGCTACACCTTC
CDR3: CASTGTGDYGYTF

size: once
J: TRBJ2-1
D: TRBD2
V: TRBV19
DNA: TGTGCCAGTTCACTAGCGGGGGCCTACAATGAGCAGTTCTTC
CDR3: CASSLAGAYNEQFF

size: .
J: TRBJ2-7
D: TRBD1
V: TRBV6-1
DNA: TGTGCCAGCAGTGAAGGACAGGGGGCGGACGAGCAGTACTTC
CDR3: CASSEGQGADEQYF